This T cell receptor (beta chain) was identified in a study of blood T cells in healthy people across ages (dated by TCRdb to the mid-2010s). The study in broad terms: In model experiments, template switching captured roughly one uniquely barcoded TCR beta cDNA molecule for every two T cells. To track age-related changes in TCR beta repertoire diversity, the study relied on deep sequencing normalized with unique cDNA molecular identifiers. Donors were grouped into four age groups: young (average approximately 15 years), middle-aged (around 39), aged (62) and long-lived (about 89). To avoid experimental bias, donors of different ages were spread randomly across the sequencing lanes. Using the same blood draw, the study looked at two additional independent replicas of 1 million unique cDNA reads for two donors, one aged 18 to 29 and the other aged 80 or older.

This clonotype was seen a handful of times. It lacks a known antigen. No qualities accompany the bases; no much larger clone lies one base away. The library was generated by 5' RACE. Sequenced using an Illumina HiSeq 2500. A second PCR of 7 to 11 cycles was run with a J-beta primer mix and a sample-barcoded 5' primer. Each TCR beta cDNA molecule received a unique molecular identifier from a template-switch 5' adaptor carrying 12 random nucleotides. Each sample yielded at least 2.5 million CDR3-containing paired-end reads. All of the RNA was converted into first-strand cDNA using the Mint cDNA synthesis kit, with a TRBC-specific oligonucleotide serving as the primer. After uracil-DNA glycosylase treatment, a first 18-cycle PCR used universal primers M1SS and BC2_uni_R on all cDNA. The authors processed their data as follows. For normalization, 1 million high-quality reads, each with a distinct molecular identifier, were randomly selected from each sample. Instead of being binned into consensus sequences, reads with shared molecular identifiers were discarded. MiTCR, run with a Q25 quality threshold and the strictest error-elimination algorithm, handled CDR3 identification, clonotype clustering and error correction. Lower-bound total TCR beta diversity was estimated with a nonparametric unseen species model using Euler transformation. TCRdb trimmed public reads at Q25 via fastp, called clones via MiXCR and kept in-frame beta chains. Rows with one shared CDR3 protein collapse into an entry with the most common genes and DNA. These V and J calls rely on TCRdb rather than the paper's analysis. The sample table shows 700,000 or so distinct CDR3 sequences, and over 40% are seen once. The leading ten clones occupy about 30% of the sample.

The paper's findings and limits, for the study overall: The percentage of naive T cells measured by flow cytometry correlated strongly with observed TCR beta diversity. As age increased, observed TCR beta diversity per million T cells dropped in a roughly linear way, and a significant reduction was already evident by age 40. Estimates of total diversity based on one million sequenced T cells were considered lower bounds and underestimates. Because the CMV infection status of the donors was unknown, age-related changes in expanded clonotypes may potentially have been confounded. Compared with the aged group, the long-lived group had more naive CD4+ T cells, fewer expanded clones and increased TCR diversity, a pattern suggesting age selection. Because profiling used bulk unsorted PBMCs, naive and antigen-experienced compartments could not be compared conclusively.

Systemically healthy Caucasian individuals from Russia, around 38 in total and aged roughly 6 to 100 years, were included as donors. Each donor gave around 9.9 milliliters of peripheral blood, collected into EDTA-treated Vacutainer tubes. Ficoll-Paque density-gradient centrifugation was used to isolate PBMCs, with at least 6.5 million obtained per sample. Trizol reagent was used to extract total RNA from PBMCs, with at least 6 micrograms per sample. Naive CD45RAhigh/CD27high T cell percentages were measured by flow cytometry on a PBMC aliquot from every donor. This receptor was taken from an elderly man in good health. The sequencing sample was made of blood.

The CDR3 loop reads CASSSGVQETQYF. At the DNA level, the sequence is TGTGCCAGCAGCTCGGGAGTCCAAGAGACCCAGTACTTC. Recombination joined TRBV11-2 with TRBJ2-5; the D segment could be TRBD2, given 6 matching bases. For CDR1 and CDR2, the germline V gene lists SGHAT and FQNNGV. The CDR3 holds 13 amino acids from the cysteine to the phenylalanine. The kept DNA is CDR3 alone, 39 bases in frame from the first base. Relative to germline, V is 4 bases shorter and J is 1 base shorter, with 7 bases between their ends.